Sequencing of this TCR beta chain was carried out in a study of blood T cell repertoires in COVID-19. The CDR3 consists of 13 residues. The germline CDR1 and CDR2 sequences are SGHAT and FQNNGV. With 3 bases removed from V and 0 bases from J, the gap between germline ends came to 5 bases. Per the authors' pipeline: The assay estimated nucleated cells by amplifying reference gene primers. Generated by immunoSEQ multiplex PCR, the TCRdb table keeps only in-frame clones and is missing some. V and J calls and clone size are those listed in that table; D and trimming were worked out from the DNA. The profile shows about 94,000 clones, 75% to 85% of them singletons.

The material sequenced was peripheral blood. This chain links TRBV11-2 with TRBJ1-1; TRBD1 is a possible D gene (5 bases). The TCR comes from a human donor in a cohort sampled during active COVID-19. The CDR3 protein is CASSLTVNTEAFF. CDR3 nucleotides: TGTGCCAGCAGCTTGACAGTGAACACTGAAGCTTTCTTT. Combining the CDR3 with reference TRBV11-2 and TRBJ1-1 gives the whole variable domain EAGVAQSPRYKIIEKRQSVAFWCNPISGHATLYWYQQILGQGPKLLIQFQNNGVVDDSQLPKDRFSAERLKGVDSTLKIQPAKLEDSAVYLCASSLTVNTEAFFGQGTRLTVV.